Listed here are 19 T cell receptor beta chains from one sample, sequenced in a study of blood T cell repertoires in COVID-19. Libraries were prepared by immunoSEQ multiplex PCR; TCRdb keeps only in-frame clonotypes and omits some of them. The data show tens of thousands of clones, with about 91% seen just once and less than 9% held by the top ten. The sample taken for sequencing was peripheral blood. These receptors were taken from a woman older than 75 with acute or convalescent COVID-19.

The chain recombines TRBV27 with TRBJ1-2; D perhaps matches TRBD1 (5 bases). The CDR3 is 13 residues long. Germline V CDR1 and CDR2: MNHEY, SMNVEV (reference sequence). V shed 2 bases and J shed 2 bases, with 6 bases lying between them. The CDR3: CASSLKGNYGYTF. CDR3 nucleotide sequence: TGTGCCAGCAGTTTAAAGGGGAACTATGGCTACACCTTC.

The rearrangement uses TRBV6-5 and TRBJ2-7, with D tentatively TRBD1 (6 bases). The V and J ends lost 6 bases and 6 bases respectively, with 15 bases between them. The length of the CDR3 is 13 residues. Germline V gene lookup returns CDR1 MNHEY and CDR2 SVGAGI. CDR3: CASRGTNPREQYF. In DNA, the CDR3 is TGTGCCAGCAGGGGGACAAACCCCCGCGAGCAGTACTTC.

The chain recombines TRBV19 with TRBJ1-2, with D possibly matching TRBD1 (5 bases). The CDR3 is 14 residues long. Per the germline V gene, CDR1 is LNHDA and CDR2 is SQIVND (reference sequence). Trimming stripped 2 bases from V and 5 bases from J, with 12 bases between. CDR3 nucleotides: TGTGCCAGTAGTATACCGGACACTGTTTATGGCTACACCTTC. Its protein is CASSIPDTVYGYTF.

The chain uses TRBV7-9 and TRBJ2-7; 13 positions match TRBD2. Per germline, CDR1 SEHNR and CDR2 FQNEAQ (reference sequence). The CDR3 loop spans 14 amino acids. V lost 5 bases to trimming and J lost 4 bases; unmatched junction nucleotides: 2. CDR3 coding DNA: TGTGCCAGCAGCATACTAGCGGGAGGGTACGAGCAGTACTTC. It yields the protein CASSILAGGYEQYF.

CDR3 DNA sequence: TGTGCCAGCAGTCAACCCACAGGGTTCCTAGGGCCCCAGCATTTT. It codes for CASSQPTGFLGPQHF. The V call is TRBV19, the J call TRBJ1-5; D is perhaps TRBD1 (6 bases). The CDR3 runs 15 residues. Germline CDR1 reads LNHDA; CDR2 reads SQIVND (reference sequence). V lost 9 bases and J lost 9, with 24 bases in between.

The chain uses TRBV6-5 and TRBJ1-4; 8 bases are shared with TRBD1. The V gene end was trimmed by 6 bases and the J gene end by 10 bases; junction bases not matched to a gene: 4. The CDR3 is 12 residues long. Germline V gives CDR1 MNHEY, CDR2 SVGAGI. The CDR3 nucleotides are TGTGCCAGCAGCAGCGACAGGGGAAAACTGTTTTTT. Protein sequence: CASSSDRGKLFF.

Notes on this clone: At one boundary the junction diverges from the germline segment, which might be a read error. V and J are TRBV19 and TRBJ2-5; D is unclear. The CDR3 runs to 14 residues. Germline CDR1 LNHDA, CDR2 SQIVND (reference sequence). CDR3 protein: CVSSNLQRQETQYF. CDR3 DNA: TGTGTCAGTAGTAACCTACAGAGACAAGAGACCCAGTACTTC.

This chain connects TRBV5-8 to TRBJ1-5, with a weak D call TRBD1 (6 bases). V was shortened by 6 bases and J by 4 bases, with 17 bases between the two germline ends. The germline V gene encodes CDR1 SGHTS and CDR2 YDEGEE. The CDR3 length is 15 residues. The CDR3 DNA reads TGTGCCAGCATCTTAACCGGGACAACTAATCAGCCCCAGCATTTT. Amino acids: CASILTGTTNQPQHF.

V usage is TRBV6-1 and J usage is TRBJ2-3; D unresolved. From germline, CDR1 is MNHNS and CDR2 SASEGT. The CDR3 loop spans 13 amino acids. V was clipped by 3 bases and J by 3 bases, with 7 bases between them. Written as DNA, the CDR3 is TGTGCCAGCAGTGATTACAGAACAGATACGCAGTATTTT. Protein: CASSDYRTDTQYF.

The chain has TRBV5-1 and TRBJ1-5; 10 bases agree with TRBD1. Germline assignment: CDR1 SGHRS and CDR2 YFSETQ. V dropped 0 bases and J dropped 6; count of bases not matched to a gene: 3. This CDR3 comprises 15 residues. The CDR3 DNA reads as TGCGCCAGCAGCTTGGGGACAGGGGGTGGTCAGCCCCAGCATTTT. Translation: CASSLGTGGGQPQHF.

CDR3 sequence: CASSVSSGGAGGNTIYF. CDR3 nucleotide sequence: TGTGCCAGCAGCGTCTCATCAGGGGGCGCGGGTGGAAACACCATATATTTT. The V call is TRBV13, the J call TRBJ1-3; 8 nucleotides match TRBD1. Trimming cost V 5 bases and J 3 bases; bases outside gene matches: 12. From germline, CDR1 is PRHDT and CDR2 FYEKMQ (reference sequence). The CDR3 length is 17 residues. The entire variable domain, with the rest obtained from reference TRBV13 and TRBJ1-3, is as follows: AAGVIQSPRHLIKEKRETATLKCYPIPRHDTVYWYQQGPGQDPQFLISFYEKMQSDKGSIPDRFSAQQFSDYHSELNMSSLELGDSALYFCASSVSSGGAGGNTIYFGEGSWLTVV.

This sequence joins TRBV4-2 and TRBJ1-1, with a possible D match to TRBD1 (5 bases). V lost 4 bases, J lost 1 base, and 19 bases lay in between. The length of the CDR3 is 17 residues. Germline CDR1 LGHNA, CDR2 YNFKEQ. Written as DNA, the CDR3 is TGTGCCAGCAGCCCAGCGAGGGACTTTACAGGGAACACTGAAGCTTTCTTT. Translating gives CASSPARDFTGNTEAFF.

V and J are TRBV7-3 and TRBJ2-1; TRBD1 matches 8 bases. V lost 5 bases and J lost 7; bases outside the gene matches: 10. The CDR3 extends over 15 amino acids. In germline, CDR1 is SGHTA, CDR2 FQGTGA. CDR3 coding DNA: TGTGCCAGCAGCCAGGGGGCCACAATGAGTAATGAGCAGTTCTTC. This encodes CASSQGATMSNEQFF.

This rearrangement joins TRBV9 to TRBJ2-1, with TRBD2 identical over 9 bases. The trim removed 4 bases at V and 3 bases at J, leaving 14 bases unmatched. CDR1 is SGDLS, CDR2 YYNGEE, per germline. CDR3 size: 18 residues. CDR3 amino acids: CASSTRTSVYYYYNEQFF. In nucleotides, the CDR3 is TGTGCCAGCAGCACCCGGACTAGCGTCTACTACTACTACAATGAGCAGTTCTTC.

The V and J genes are TRBV7-2 and TRBJ2-7, with a weak D call TRBD1 (5 bases). Germline assignment: CDR1 SGHTA and CDR2 FQGNSA. CDR3 length: 14 amino acids. V was shortened by 1 base and J by 2 bases, with 9 bases between the two germline ends. The CDR3 spells CASSLETATYEQYF. CDR3 nucleotides: TGTGCCAGCAGCTTAGAGACAGCAACCTACGAGCAGTACTTC.

CDR3 DNA sequence: TGCGCCAGCAGCTTGGAGGCAGGGGGCGGGGAGCTGTTTTTT. It encodes CASSLEAGGGELFF. The chain joins TRBV5-1 to TRBJ2-2; 7 bases match TRBD1. J lost 7 bases, V lost 0 bases, and 3 bases had no gene match. Germline CDR1 reads SGHRS; CDR2 reads YFSETQ. The CDR3 runs 14 residues. The full variable domain, completed using reference TRBV5-1 and TRBJ2-2, is KAGVTQTPRYLIKTRGQQVTLSCSPISGHRSVSWYQQTPGQGLQFLFEYFSETQRNKGNFPGRFSGRQFSNSRSEMNVSTLELGDSALYLCASSLEAGGGELFFGEGSRLTVL.

The rearrangement uses TRBV5-1 and TRBJ2-7; unclear D gene. The CDR3 has 15 residues. The ends were cut back, 4 bases at V and 7 bases at J, with 21 bases in the middle. CDR1 and CDR2 (germline): SGHRS, YFSETQ. Written as DNA, the CDR3 is TGCGCCAGCAGCCGGTCTCCCTCCAACCCGTGGGAGCAGTACTTC. Protein: CASSRSPSNPWEQYF.

The gene calls are TRBV4-2 and TRBJ1-1, with D unresolved. CDR1 is LGHNA, CDR2 YNFKEQ, per germline. CDR3 length: 14 residues. V dropped 2 bases and J dropped 1 base, with 8 bases sitting between them. CDR3 region: CASSQPTQNTEAFF. CDR3 bases: TGTGCCAGCAGCCAACCGACACAGAACACTGAAGCTTTCTTT.

The CDR3 nucleotides are TGTGCCAGCAGCTTAGTAGCCGGTTCCGACTATGGCTACACCTTC. Translated: CASSLVAGSDYGYTF. The chain employs TRBV7-2 and TRBJ1-2; D ambiguous. V was trimmed by 1 base and J by 3 bases, leaving 12 bases between them. Germline loops: CDR1 SGHTA, CDR2 FQGNSA. The CDR3 spans 15 residues.